The 24 T cell receptor beta chains listed next were all sequenced from one sample in a study of CD8 T cells in ankylosing spondylitis. TCRdb independently ran MiXCR on the 5' RACE reads; one entry per CDR3 protein. Here the sample spans about 340,000 distinct CDR3 sequences, 20% to 25% being singletons. Sequencing input: blood, either unsorted or a sorted T cell fraction (not recorded which). These receptor sequences come from a male donor with ankylosing spondylitis or in good health (not recorded which).

This clonotype has a handful of counts. The chain combines TRBV19 with TRBJ2-1, with a tentative D call TRBD1 (5 bases). V lost 5 bases to trimming and J lost 4 bases, with 12 bases between them. This CDR3 has 14 amino acids. CDR1 LNHDA and CDR2 SQIVND come from the germline V gene (reference sequence). The CDR3, as DNA: TGTGCCAGTAGTTTGGGGCCGGAATACAATGAGCAGTTCTTC. Residues: CASSLGPEYNEQFF.

This clonotype was observed a handful of times. The rearrangement joins TRBV3-1 to TRBJ2-1; 8 positions agree with TRBD2. Germline CDR1 is LGHDT and CDR2 is YNNKEL (reference sequence). Germline trimming cut 4 bases from V and 7 bases from J; bases unmatched to any gene: 9. This CDR3 spans 15 amino acids. CDR3 in DNA: TGTGCCAGCAGCCGTACGGGGGGGCCTATTAATGAGCAGTTCTTC. As protein: CASSRTGGPINEQFF.

There are a few counts of this clonotype. CDR3 DNA: TGTGCCAGCAGTTACTCGGGAGGCGGGTATGGCTACACCTTC. Amino acid sequence: CASSYSGGGYGYTF. The V and J genes are TRBV6-5 and TRBJ1-2; D call uncertain. Trimming took off 0 bases at V and 5 bases at J, with 10 bases between the two ends. This CDR3 is 14 amino acids long. In germline, CDR1 is MNHEY, CDR2 SVGAGI.

The chain combines TRBV10-3 with TRBJ1-1; no clear D gene. The V end lost 2 bases, the J end lost 3 bases, and 13 bases lay between the germline ends. Germline CDR1 and CDR2: ENHRY and SYGVKD. The CDR3 consists of 15 residues. This CDR3 reads CAISERDLRDTEAFF. The CDR3 coding sequence is TGTGCCATCAGTGAGAGGGATTTACGGGACACTGAAGCTTTCTTT.

V usage is TRBV10-3 and J usage is TRBJ2-2; unclear D gene. This CDR3 has 14 residues. Deletions cut 0 bases from V and 3 bases from J, with 5 bases between. CDR1 is ENHRY and CDR2 is SYGVKD in the germline V gene. The CDR3 nucleotides read TGTGCCATCAGTGAGTCAAGGGACACCGGGGAGCTGTTTTTT. Amino acids: CAISESRDTGELFF.

The genes are TRBV3-1 and TRBJ2-2, with 8 bases fitting TRBD2. J gave up 8 bases and V 0 bases, and 11 bases lay outside the gene matches. CDR1 is LGHDT, CDR2 YNNKEL, per germline (reference sequence). The CDR3 is 17 amino acids. The CDR3 is CASSQDVYGGVPGELFF. The CDR3 DNA is TGTGCCAGCAGCCAAGATGTCTACGGGGGGGTACCTGGGGAGCTGTTTTTT. Full variable domain (remainder filled in from reference TRBV3-1 and TRBJ2-2): DTAVSQTPKYLVTQMGNDKSIKCEQNLGHDTMYWYKQDSKKFLKIMFSYNNKELIINETVPNRFSPKSPDKAHLNLHINSLELGDSAVYFCASSQDVYGGVPGELFFGEGSRLTVL.

V gene TRBV11-2 combines with J gene TRBJ2-2; 9 bases line up with TRBD2. CDR1 and CDR2 (germline): SGHAT, FQNNGV. V dropped 5 bases and J dropped 0; count of bases not matched to a gene: 4. The CDR3 runs to 16 residues. The DNA for the CDR3 is TGTGCCAGCAGCCCTAGACTAGCGGCGAACACCGGGGAGCTGTTTTTT. The encoded protein is CASSPRLAANTGELFF.

Of note for this clonotype: One junction end does not reproduce the germline sequence, and a read error may be involved. This chain uses TRBV9 with TRBJ1-5, with D hard to call. The CDR3 runs to 16 residues. Per germline, CDR1 SGDLS and CDR2 YYNGEE. CDR3 nucleotides: TGTGCCAGCAGCGTAGCTACGTCCGGAATCCATCAGCCCCGGCATTTT. This encodes CASSVATSGIHQPRHF. Complete variable domain (other parts from reference TRBV9 and TRBJ1-5): DSGVTQTPKHLITATGQRVTLRCSPRSGDLSVYWYQQSLDQGLQFLIQYYNGEERAKGNILERFSAQQFPDLHSELNLSSLELGDSALYFCASSVATSGIHQPRHFGDGTRLSIL.

The CDR3 is CASSDRGYNEQFF. Written as DNA, the CDR3 is TGTGCCAGCAGCGACCGGGGATACAATGAGCAGTTCTTC. The chain uses TRBV7-9 and TRBJ2-1, with TRBD2 as a possible D gene (5 bases). Germline V lookup: CDR1 SEHNR, CDR2 FQNEAQ (reference sequence). V lost 5 bases to trimming and J lost 4 bases, with 9 bases between them. The CDR3 contains 13 residues.

This clonotype was seen only a few times. The CDR3 DNA sequence: TGTGCCAGCAGCTCCAATGATTGGGCCGGGGAGCTGTTTTTT. Its translation: CASSSNDWAGELFF. The rearrangement joins TRBV9 to TRBJ2-2; the D is unclear. The CDR3 covers 14 residues. The germline gives CDR1 SGDLS, CDR2 YYNGEE. V was trimmed by 4 bases and J by 6 bases, leaving 13 bases between them. Looking up the rest from reference TRBV9 and TRBJ2-2 gives the full variable domain: DSGVTQTPKHLITATGQRVTLRCSPRSGDLSVYWYQQSLDQGLQFLIQYYNGEERAKGNILERFSAQQFPDLHSELNLSSLELGDSALYFCASSSNDWAGELFFGEGSRLTVL.

The chain links TRBV4-1 to TRBJ2-5; weak D call: TRBD1 (6 bases). This CDR3 is built from 14 residues. Per germline, CDR1 MGHRA and CDR2 YSYEKL. V lost 1 base and J lost 4, with 10 bases in between. The CDR3 region is CASSQGPGAETQYF. The CDR3 DNA is TGCGCCAGCAGCCAAGGTCCAGGGGCAGAGACCCAGTACTTC.

This clonotype was seen a handful of times. Sequence at one end of the junction differs from germline and may be a read error. V usage is TRBV3-1 and J usage is TRBJ2-5, with 8 bases identical to TRBD2. The CDR3 extends over 15 amino acids. Germline CDR1 is LGHDT and CDR2 is YNNKEL (reference sequence). The CDR3 here is CASSRSRTSWETQYF. CDR3 nucleotides: TGTGCAAGCAGCCGTTCCCGGACTAGCTGGGAGACCCAGTACTTC.

J is TRBJ1-2 and V is TRBV7-9; D unresolved. V dropped 0 bases and J dropped 2 bases, with 10 bases sitting between them. CDR1 and CDR2 (germline): SEHNR, FQNEAQ (reference sequence). This CDR3 spans 15 amino acids. The CDR3 nucleotides are TGTGCCAGCAGCTTAGCGTACGTGGGCAACTATGGCTACACCTTC. Protein product: CASSLAYVGNYGYTF.

The chain links TRBV12-5 to TRBJ2-3; 8 bases match TRBD1. With V trimmed by 3 bases and J by 2 bases, 4 bases remained unmatched. This CDR3 has 15 amino acids. Per germline, CDR1 LGHNT and CDR2 FRNRAP. CDR3 nucleotide sequence: TGTGCTAGTGGTTTACAGGGGGAACCCACAGATACGCAGTATTTT. This gives the protein CASGLQGEPTDTQYF.

This clonotype has a handful of counts. V and J are TRBV4-1 and TRBJ2-7; 8 positions agree with TRBD1. CDR3 length equals 14 residues. Trimming at V came to 4 bases and at J to 2 bases, leaving 4 bases not matched to a gene. Germline V CDR1 and CDR2: MGHRA, YSYEKL. The CDR3, as DNA: TGCGCCAGCAGCCCACAGGACAGGGCCTACGAGCAGTACTTC. Its translation: CASSPQDRAYEQYF.

The rearrangement links TRBV6-1 to TRBJ1-2, with D unclear. The CDR3 has 14 amino acids. Germline lookup yields CDR1 MNHNS and CDR2 SASEGT. Trimming removed 6 bases at V and 4 bases at J, with 15 bases between. The CDR3 DNA follows: TGTGCCAGCAGGAACCCCAAATTGATCTATGGCTACACCTTC. Translation: CASRNPKLIYGYTF.

This clonotype has more than one count but fewer than ten. CDR3 sequence reads: CASSLVTPTGETQYF. The CDR3 DNA reads as TGTGCCAGCAGCTTAGTAACCCCCACGGGGGAGACCCAGTACTTC. The chain has TRBV7-9 and TRBJ2-5, with a tentative D call TRBD2 (5 bases). The CDR3 totals 15 residues. V lost 1 base and J lost 5, with 14 bases in between. Germline loops: CDR1 SEHNR, CDR2 FQNEAQ (reference sequence).

This clonotype came up a few times. The chain is built from TRBV12-3 or TRBV12-4 and TRBJ2-1; TRBD2 is a possible D gene (5 bases). V dropped 5 bases and J dropped 8 bases, with 16 bases sitting between them. The CDR3 has 14 amino acids. The CDR3 DNA follows: TGTGCCAGCAGTCATGCCAGCCCTAGCTATGAGCAGTTCTTC. It specifies CASSHASPSYEQFF.

This clonotype has a handful of counts. The V call is TRBV28, the J call TRBJ2-3; TRBD2 matches at 14 bases. This CDR3 comprises 15 residues. The junction had 4 bases not matched to a gene; V was cut back by 5 bases and J by 6 bases. The germline CDR1 and CDR2 sequences are MDHEN and SYDVKM. The CDR3 DNA reads TGTGCCAGCAGTCTTCGGACTAGCGGGGGGGATACGCAGTATTTT. Translating it yields CASSLRTSGGDTQYF.

V gene TRBV4-1 combines with J gene TRBJ2-7; the D gene is possibly TRBD2 (5 bases). The V end lost 0 bases, the J end lost 5 bases, and 17 bases lay between the germline ends. Germline V gives CDR1 MGHRA, CDR2 YSYEKL. The CDR3 length is 16 residues. The CDR3 region is CASSQDITKEEDEQYF. In nucleotides, the CDR3 is TGCGCCAGCAGCCAAGATATCACCAAAGAGGAGGACGAGCAGTACTTC.

This clonotype came up a few times. The chain is built from TRBV27 and TRBJ2-5, with D perhaps matching TRBD1 or TRBD2 (5 bases each). V lost 5 bases to trimming and J lost 5 bases, with 24 bases between them. This CDR3 contains 17 residues. The V gene's germline CDR1 is MNHEY and CDR2 SMNVEV (reference sequence). CDR3 region: CASSMGTGPQDGETQYF. For the CDR3, the DNA is TGTGCCAGCAGTATGGGGACGGGACCCCAAGACGGGGAGACCCAGTACTTC.

The rearrangement joins TRBV15 to TRBJ2-7; a possible D gene is TRBD1 (5 bases). V was clipped by 7 bases and J by 1 base, with 11 bases between them. This CDR3 spans 13 amino acids. Germline loops: CDR1 LNHNV, CDR2 YYDKDF (reference sequence). As DNA, the CDR3 is TGTGCCACCACCCAGGGTACATCCTACGAGCAGTACTTC. Translation gives CATTQGTSYEQYF.

This clonotype was counted between two and nine times. The gene calls are TRBV5-1 and TRBJ2-2; D is uncertain. Germline CDR1 and CDR2: SGHRS and YFSETQ. The V end was cut by 0 bases, the J end by 5 bases, with 8 bases between. The CDR3 has 14 residues. The DNA of the CDR3 is TGCGCCAGCAGCTTGGAGACGGTGACCGGGGAGCTGTTTTTT. This encodes CASSLETVTGELFF.

This chain connects TRBV25-1 to TRBJ2-7; D is uncertain. V shed 1 base and J shed 0 bases, with 13 bases lying between them. The germline gives CDR1 MGHDK, CDR2 SYGVNS. The CDR3 is 16 residues long. CDR3 in DNA: TGTGCCAGCAGTGAATGCCCGGGTCCCGGCTCCTACGAGCAGTACTTC. This encodes CASSECPGPGSYEQYF.